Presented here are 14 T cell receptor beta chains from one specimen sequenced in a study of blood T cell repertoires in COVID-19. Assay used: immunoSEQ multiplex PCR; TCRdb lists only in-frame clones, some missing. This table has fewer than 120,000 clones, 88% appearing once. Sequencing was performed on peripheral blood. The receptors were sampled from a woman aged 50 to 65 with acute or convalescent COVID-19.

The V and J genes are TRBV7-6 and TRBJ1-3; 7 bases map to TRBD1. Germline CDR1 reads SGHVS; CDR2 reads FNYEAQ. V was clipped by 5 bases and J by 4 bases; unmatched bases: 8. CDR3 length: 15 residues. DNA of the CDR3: TGTGCCAGCAGCCCAGGGGGGAACTCGGGAAACACCATATATTTT. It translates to CASSPGGNSGNTIYF.

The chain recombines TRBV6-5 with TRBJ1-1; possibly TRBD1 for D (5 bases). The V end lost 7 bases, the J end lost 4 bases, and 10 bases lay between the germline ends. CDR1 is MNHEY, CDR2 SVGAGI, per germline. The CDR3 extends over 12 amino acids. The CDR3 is CASTIRGTEAFF. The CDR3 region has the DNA TGTGCCAGCACCATTAGGGGCACTGAAGCTTTCTTT.

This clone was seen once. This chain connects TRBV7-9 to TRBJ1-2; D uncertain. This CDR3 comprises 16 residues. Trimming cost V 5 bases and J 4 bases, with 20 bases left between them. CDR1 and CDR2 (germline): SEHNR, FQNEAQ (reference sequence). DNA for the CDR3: TGTGCCAGCAGCCTAGACTTGGGAGGTACGGCCTATGGCTACACCTTC. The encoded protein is CASSLDLGGTAYGYTF.

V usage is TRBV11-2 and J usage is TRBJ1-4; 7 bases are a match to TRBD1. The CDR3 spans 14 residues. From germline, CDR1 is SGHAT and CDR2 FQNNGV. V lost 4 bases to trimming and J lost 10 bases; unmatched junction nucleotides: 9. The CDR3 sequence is CASSSDRALGKLFF. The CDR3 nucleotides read TGTGCCAGCAGCTCCGACAGGGCGCTGGGAAAACTGTTTTTT.

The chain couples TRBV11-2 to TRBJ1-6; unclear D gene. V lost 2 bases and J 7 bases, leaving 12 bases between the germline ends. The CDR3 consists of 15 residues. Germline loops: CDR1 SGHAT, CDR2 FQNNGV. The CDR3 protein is CASSLLKAGNSPLHF. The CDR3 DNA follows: TGTGCCAGCAGCTTATTGAAAGCGGGCAATTCACCCCTCCACTTT. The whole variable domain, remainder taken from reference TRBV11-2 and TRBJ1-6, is EAGVAQSPRYKIIEKRQSVAFWCNPISGHATLYWYQQILGQGPKLLIQFQNNGVVDDSQLPKDRFSAERLKGVDSTLKIQPAKLEDSAVYLCASSLLKAGNSPLHFGNGTRLTVT.

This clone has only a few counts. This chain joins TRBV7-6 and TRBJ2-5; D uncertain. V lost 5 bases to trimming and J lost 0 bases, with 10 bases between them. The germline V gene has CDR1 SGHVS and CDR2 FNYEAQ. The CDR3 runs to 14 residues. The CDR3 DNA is TGTGCCAGCAGCCCTCAGGTTAACCAAGAGACCCAGTACTTC. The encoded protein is CASSPQVNQETQYF.

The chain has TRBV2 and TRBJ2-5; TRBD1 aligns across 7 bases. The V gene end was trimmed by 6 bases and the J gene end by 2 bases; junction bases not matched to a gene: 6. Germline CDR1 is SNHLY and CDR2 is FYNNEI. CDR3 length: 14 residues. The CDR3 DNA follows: TGTGCCAGCAGCAAATCGGGACAGCAAGAGACCCAGTACTTC. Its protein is CASSKSGQQETQYF.

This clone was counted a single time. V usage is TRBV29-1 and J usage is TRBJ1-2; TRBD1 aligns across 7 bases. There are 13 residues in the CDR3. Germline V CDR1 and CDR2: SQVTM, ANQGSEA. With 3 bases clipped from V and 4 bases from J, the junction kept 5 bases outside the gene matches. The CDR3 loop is CSVDWAGGYGYTF. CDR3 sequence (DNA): TGCAGCGTTGACTGGGCAGGGGGCTATGGCTACACCTTC.

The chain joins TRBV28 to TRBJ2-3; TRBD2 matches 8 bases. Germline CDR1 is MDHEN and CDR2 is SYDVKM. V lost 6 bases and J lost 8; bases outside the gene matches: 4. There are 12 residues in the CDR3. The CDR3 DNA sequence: TGTGCCAGCAGGAGGGGACTAGGTACGCAGTATTTT. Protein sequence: CASRRGLGTQYF.

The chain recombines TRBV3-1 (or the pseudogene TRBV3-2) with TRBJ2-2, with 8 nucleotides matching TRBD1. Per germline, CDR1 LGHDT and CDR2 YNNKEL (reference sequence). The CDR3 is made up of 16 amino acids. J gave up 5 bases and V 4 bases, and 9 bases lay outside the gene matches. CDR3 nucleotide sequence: TGTGCCAGCAGCCGAGCAAGGACAGGGTTAACCGGGGAGCTGTTTTTT. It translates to CASSRARTGLTGELFF.

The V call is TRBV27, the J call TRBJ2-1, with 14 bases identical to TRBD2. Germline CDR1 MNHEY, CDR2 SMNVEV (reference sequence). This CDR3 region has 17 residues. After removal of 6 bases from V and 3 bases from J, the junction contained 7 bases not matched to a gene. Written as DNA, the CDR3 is TGTGCCAGCAGCCGTAGACTAGCGGGAGGGCTCTACAATGAGCAGTTCTTC. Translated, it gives CASSRRLAGGLYNEQFF.

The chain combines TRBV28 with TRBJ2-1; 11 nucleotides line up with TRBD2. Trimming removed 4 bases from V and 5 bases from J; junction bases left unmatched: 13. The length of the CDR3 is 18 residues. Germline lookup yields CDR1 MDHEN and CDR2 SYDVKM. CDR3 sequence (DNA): TGTGCCAGCAGTTCAACGGGTAGCGGGAGGGCCTTCGACAATGAGCAGTTCTTC. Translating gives CASSSTGSGRAFDNEQFF.

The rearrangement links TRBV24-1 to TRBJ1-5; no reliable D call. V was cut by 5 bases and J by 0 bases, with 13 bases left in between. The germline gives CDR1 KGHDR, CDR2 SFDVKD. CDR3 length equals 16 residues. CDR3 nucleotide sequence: TGTGCCACCAGTGGATACACGGGAGATAGCAATCAGCCCCAGCATTTT. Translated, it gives CATSGYTGDSNQPQHF.

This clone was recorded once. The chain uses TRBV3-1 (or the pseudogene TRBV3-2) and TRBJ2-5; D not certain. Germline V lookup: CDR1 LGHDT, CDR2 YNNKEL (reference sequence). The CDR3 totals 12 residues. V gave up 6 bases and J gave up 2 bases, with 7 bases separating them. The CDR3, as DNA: TGTGCCAGCAGGTCTAGTCAAGAGACCCAGTACTTC. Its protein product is CASRSSQETQYF.